The 9 T cell receptor beta chains below were found in one sample sequenced in a study of blood T cell repertoires in COVID-19. Assay: immunoSEQ multiplex PCR; the TCRdb copy retains only in-frame clones and omits some. Here the sample spans under 250,000 clones, roughly nine tenths being singletons. The sequenced sample consisted of PBMCs or T cells enriched from blood (not recorded which). Receptors were obtained from a woman aged 30 to 39 with acute COVID-19.

CDR3 coding DNA: TGTGCCATCCGGGACAGGGCCCTCTTTGGCTATGGCTACACCTTC. This translates into CAIRDRALFGYGYTF. V and J are TRBV19 and TRBJ1-2, with 9 bases lining up with TRBD1. The CDR3 contains 15 residues. J lost 4 bases, V lost 10 bases, and 13 bases had no gene match. The germline CDR1 and CDR2 sequences are LNHDA and SQIVND (reference sequence).

V gene TRBV5-8 combines with J gene TRBJ2-5, with 7 bases identical to TRBD1. This CDR3 is built from 15 residues. With V trimmed by 0 bases and J by 0 bases, 2 bases remained unmatched. From germline, CDR1 is SGHTS and CDR2 YDEGEE. The CDR3 coding sequence is TGTGCCAGCAGCTTGGTGGACAGGAACCAAGAGACCCAGTACTTC. Encoded protein: CASSLVDRNQETQYF.

The chain links TRBV20-1 to TRBJ2-2; D uncertain. Germline V gene sequence: CDR1 DFQATT, CDR2 SNEGSKA (reference sequence). The CDR3 is 12 amino acids. Trimming pared 3 bases from V and 6 bases from J, leaving 8 bases between. The CDR3 bases are TGCAGTGCTAGTCTGGGCTCCGGGGAGCTGTTTTTT. It yields the protein CSASLGSGELFF.

The V call is TRBV5-4, the J call TRBJ1-6, with D unclear. From germline, CDR1 is SGHNT and CDR2 YYREEE (reference sequence). Trimming left V 0 bases short and J 0 bases short, with 7 bases between. The CDR3 consists of 16 residues. CDR3 sequence reads: CASSLVPSSYNSPLHF. DNA for the CDR3: TGTGCCAGCAGCTTGGTACCTAGCTCCTATAATTCACCCCTCCACTTT.

V is TRBV5-4 and J is TRBJ2-1, with a weak D call TRBD1 (6 bases). The CDR3 totals 15 residues. Trimming left V 1 base short and J 1 base short, with 9 bases between. Germline CDR1 is SGHNT and CDR2 is YYREEE (reference sequence). CDR3 bases: TGTGCCAGCAGCTTGTCAGGGGTATCCTACAATGAGCAGTTCTTC. Its translation: CASSLSGVSYNEQFF.

The chain recombines TRBV28 with TRBJ1-2; D is possibly TRBD1 (5 bases). The CDR3 loop spans 13 amino acids. V lost 3 bases, J lost 3 bases, and 8 bases lay in between. Per the germline V gene, CDR1 is MDHEN and CDR2 is SYDVKM. CDR3 protein: CASSFPGDYGYTF. For the CDR3, the DNA is TGTGCCAGCAGTTTCCCGGGGGACTATGGCTACACCTTC.

V is TRBV29-1 and J is TRBJ2-1; D possibly corresponds to TRBD2 (6 bases). The V gene's germline CDR1 is SQVTM and CDR2 ANQGSEA. V was pared by 6 bases and J by 5 bases, with 17 bases between. The CDR3 totals 14 residues. Here the CDR3 reads CSVSRDWNDNEQFF. CDR3 sequence (DNA): TGCAGCGTGAGCCGGGACTGGAATGACAATGAGCAGTTCTTC.

The rearrangement links TRBV15 to TRBJ1-4; 9 bases fit TRBD1. The germline CDR1 and CDR2 sequences are LNHNV and YYDKDF (reference sequence). With 4 bases clipped from V and 4 bases from J, the junction kept 4 bases outside the gene matches. The CDR3 extends over 15 amino acids. The CDR3 loop reads CATSKPGQGNEKLFF. CDR3 sequence (DNA): TGTGCCACCAGCAAACCGGGACAGGGTAATGAAAAACTGTTTTTT.

The genes are TRBV5-5 and TRBJ1-1; 7 nucleotides match TRBD1. The V and J ends lost 4 bases and 5 bases, in that order; junction bases with no gene match: 2. CDR1 is SGHKS and CDR2 is YYEKEE in the germline V gene (reference sequence). The CDR3 has 12 amino acids. The CDR3 loop reads CASSHRGTEAFF. CDR3 in DNA: TGTGCCAGCAGCCACAGGGGTACTGAAGCTTTCTTT. Full variable domain (outside the CDR3, taken from reference TRBV5-5 and TRBJ1-1): DAGVTQSPTHLIKTRGQQVTLRCSPISGHKSVSWYQQVLGQGPQFIFQYYEKEERGRGNFPDRFSARQFPNYSSELNVNALLLGDSALYLCASSHRGTEAFFGQGTRLTVV.